This section outlines one T cell receptor beta chain sequence together with its context. Germline V lookup: CDR1 MGHDK, CDR2 SYGVNS. V was pared by 4 bases and J by 2 bases, with 9 bases between. The CDR3 has 14 amino acids. This sample is drawn from a study of blood T cell repertoires in COVID-19. As for the study in general: The United States, Italy and Spain provided the acute and convalescent COVID-19 samples. PBMCs, B-cell-depleted T cells, or T cells provided the cDNA or gDNA that made up the material.

Measured with immunoSEQ multiplex PCR; TCRdb has only the in-frame clones, and not every one. The sample lists roughly 40,000 clones, over 80% occurring once. This chain uses TRBV25-1 with TRBJ1-5, with a possible D match to TRBD1 (5 bases). The TCR was taken from a woman aged 70-85 years with acute or convalescent COVID-19. What was sequenced was peripheral blood. CDR3 amino acids: CASSVSGGNQPQHF. CDR3 coding DNA: TGTGCCAGCAGTGTCTCGGGGGGCAATCAGCCCCAGCATTTT.